These 5 T cell receptor beta chains share one sample of origin, sequenced in a study of post-analysis software for immune sequencing data. Findings of the study overall: Roughly 5 TRBV segments, TRBV5-6, TRBV5-1 and TRBV20-1 among them, were found more frequent in patients than controls.

Their antigens remain unidentified. Tagging with unique molecular identifiers was a feature of the TCR beta cDNA libraries. TCRdb fed the PCR reads into MiXCR, producing one record per CDR3 protein. The table includes around 200,000 distinct CDR3 sequences, 25% to 30% detected once. The sample was blood. The receptors stem from a girl aged 2-17 years with multiple sclerosis.

The chain combines TRBV11-2 with TRBJ2-1; 7 bases align to TRBD1. The CDR3 consists of 16 residues. CDR1 is SGHAT and CDR2 is FQNNGV in the germline V gene. V lost 0 bases, J lost 5 bases, and 7 bases stayed unmatched. This CDR3 reads CASSLDPRGLDNEQFF. In DNA, the CDR3 is TGTGCCAGCAGCTTAGATCCGAGGGGGCTGGACAATGAGCAGTTCTTC.

This clonotype was counted many times. The V and J genes are TRBV20-1 and TRBJ2-1; 12 bases match TRBD2. This CDR3 spans 14 amino acids. Germline lookup yields CDR1 DFQATT and CDR2 SNEGSKA (reference sequence). Trimming removed 0 bases from V and 8 bases from J; junction bases left unmatched: 2. The CDR3 nucleotides are TGCAGTGCTAGAGAGACTAGCGGGGGACATGAGCAGTTCTTC. Its protein product is CSARETSGGHEQFF.

CDR3 bases: TGCGCCAGCAGCGAACAGGTGGAGATCTATGGCTACACCTTC. Translation: CASSEQVEIYGYTF. The gene calls are TRBV5-1 and TRBJ1-2; weak D call: TRBD1 (5 bases). The CDR3 has 14 amino acids. Germline CDR1 SGHRS, CDR2 YFSETQ. V was shortened by 4 bases and J by 4 bases, with 14 bases between the two germline ends.

In this sample, this clonotype turned up a few times. V and J are TRBV18 and TRBJ1-3; D is uncertain. V was pared by 5 bases and J by 0 bases, with 14 bases between. CDR1 and CDR2 (germline): KGHSH, LQKENI. The CDR3 is 16 amino acids. CDR3 in DNA: TGTGCCAGCTCATCGCTGGTTGGGAACTCTGGAAACACCATATATTTT. The encoded protein is CASSSLVGNSGNTIYF.

This clonotype occurred many times. The rearrangement joins TRBV6-6 to TRBJ2-7; 11 positions match TRBD1. This CDR3 comprises 15 residues. The ends lost 5 bases at V and 5 bases at J; junction bases unmatched: 8. The germline gives CDR1 MNHNY, CDR2 SVGAGI (reference sequence). CDR3 sequence reads: CASSPPGQGVHEQYF. Written as DNA, the CDR3 is TGTGCCAGCAGTCCCCCGGGACAGGGGGTCCACGAGCAGTACTTC.